Listed here is a single T cell receptor (beta chain). Its antigen is undetermined. In germline, CDR1 is SEHNR, CDR2 FQNEAQ (reference sequence). Trimming left V 5 bases short and J 10 bases short, with 17 bases between. The CDR3 runs to 13 residues. This sample is drawn from a study of beta chain features in type 1 diabetes. The study, taken as a whole, reports: PCR might show a preference for shorter templates, equally across patients and controls. Within patients, naive, central memory and Treg TCRB repertoires seemed more similar than within healthy donors. VDJ junctions from type 1 diabetes patients carried fewer insertions and larger deletions. The study found moderately but significantly shorter TCRB CDR3s in all four CD4+ subsets of Type 1 diabetes patients.

The investigators reverse transcribed all of the isolated RNA, so they sequenced expressed TCRB transcripts. Only in-frame clones appear in the TCRdb table, and some are missing; sequencing was by immunoSEQ multiplex PCR. The sample yields over 150,000 clones, over 6% seen once. The V gene is TRBV7-9, the J gene TRBJ1-1, with unresolved D. This sequence originates from a man younger than 35 with type 1 diabetes. Source material: central memory CD4+ T cells from blood. The CDR3 DNA sequence: TGTGCCAGCAGCACTATCTGGGTAGAAGGAGCTTTCTTT. Its protein product is CASSTIWVEGAFF.